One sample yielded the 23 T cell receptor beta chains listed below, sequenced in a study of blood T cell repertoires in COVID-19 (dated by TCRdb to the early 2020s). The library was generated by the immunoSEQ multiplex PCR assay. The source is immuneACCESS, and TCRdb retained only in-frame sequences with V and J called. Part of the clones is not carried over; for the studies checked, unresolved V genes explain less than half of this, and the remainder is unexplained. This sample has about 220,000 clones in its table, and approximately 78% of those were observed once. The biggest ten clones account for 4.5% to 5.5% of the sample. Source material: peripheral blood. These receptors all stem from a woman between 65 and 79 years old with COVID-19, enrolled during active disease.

This CDR3 reads CASSPLTGGAVGTEAFF. CDR3 DNA sequence: TGTGCCAGCTCACCCCTAACGGGGGGGGCGGTGGGCACTGAAGCTTTCTTT. The chain links TRBV18 to TRBJ1-1; TRBD1 is a possible D gene (6 bases). This CDR3 spans 17 amino acids. CDR1 is KGHSH, CDR2 LQKENI, per germline. Trimming removed 3 bases from V and 4 bases from J, with 21 bases in between.

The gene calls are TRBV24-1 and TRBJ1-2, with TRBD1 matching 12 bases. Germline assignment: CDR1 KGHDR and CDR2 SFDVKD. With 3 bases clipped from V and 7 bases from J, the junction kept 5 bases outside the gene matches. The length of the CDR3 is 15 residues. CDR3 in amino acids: CATSDAGQGAGGYTF. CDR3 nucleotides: TGTGCCACCAGTGATGCGGGACAGGGGGCAGGTGGCTACACCTTC.

CDR3 protein: CASSAPRRGGQETQYF. CDR3 DNA sequence: TGTGCCAGCAGCGCCCCCCGGCGAGGGGGCCAAGAGACCCAGTACTTC. V and J are TRBV5-4 and TRBJ2-5, with D tentatively TRBD1 (6 bases). V was trimmed by 4 bases and J by 1 base, leaving 17 bases between them. In germline, CDR1 is SGHNT, CDR2 YYREEE (reference sequence). The CDR3 totals 16 residues.

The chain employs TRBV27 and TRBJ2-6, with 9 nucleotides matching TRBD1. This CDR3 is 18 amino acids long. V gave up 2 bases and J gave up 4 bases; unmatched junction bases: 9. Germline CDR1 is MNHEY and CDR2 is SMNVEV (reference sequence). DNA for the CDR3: TGTGCCAGCAGTTTAAGGGGGACAGGGTTCTACGGGGCCAACGTCCTGACTTTC. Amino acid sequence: CASSLRGTGFYGANVLTF. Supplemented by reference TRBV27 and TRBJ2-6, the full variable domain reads EAQVTQNPRYLITVTGKKLTVTCSQNMNHEYMSWYRQDPGLGLRQIYYSMNVEVTDKGDVPEGYKVSRKEKRNFPLILESPSPNQTSLYFCASSLRGTGFYGANVLTFGAGSRLTVL.

Written as DNA, the CDR3 is TGTGCCAGCAGCGCCTATCAGGGGGGTGAGCAGTTCTTC. Protein: CASSAYQGGEQFF. The chain employs TRBV11-3 and TRBJ2-1; TRBD1 is a possible D gene (7 bases). The CDR3 is 13 amino acids. In germline, CDR1 is SGHNT, CDR2 YENEEA. V was pared by 5 bases and J by 9 bases, with 14 bases between.

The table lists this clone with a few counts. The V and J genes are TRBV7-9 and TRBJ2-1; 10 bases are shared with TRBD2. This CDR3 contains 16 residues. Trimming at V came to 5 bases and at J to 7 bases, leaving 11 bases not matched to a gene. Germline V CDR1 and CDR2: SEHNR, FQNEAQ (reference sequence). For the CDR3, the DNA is TGTGCCAGCAGCCCAGGTCGACTAGCGGGTACAAATGAGCAGTTCTTC. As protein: CASSPGRLAGTNEQFF.

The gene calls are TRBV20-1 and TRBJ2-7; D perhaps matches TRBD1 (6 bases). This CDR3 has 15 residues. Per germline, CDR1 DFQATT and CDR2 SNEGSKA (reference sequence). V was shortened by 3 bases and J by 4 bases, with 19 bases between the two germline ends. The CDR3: CSASTGQLVGYEQYF. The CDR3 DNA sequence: TGCAGTGCTAGTACAGGGCAACTAGTAGGTTACGAGCAGTACTTC.

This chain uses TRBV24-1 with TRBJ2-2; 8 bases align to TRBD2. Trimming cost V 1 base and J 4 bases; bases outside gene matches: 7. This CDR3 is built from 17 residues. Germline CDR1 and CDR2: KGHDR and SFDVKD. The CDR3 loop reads CATSDFDAGGFTGELFF. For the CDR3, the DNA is TGTGCCACCAGTGATTTCGACGCGGGAGGCTTCACCGGGGAGCTGTTTTTT.

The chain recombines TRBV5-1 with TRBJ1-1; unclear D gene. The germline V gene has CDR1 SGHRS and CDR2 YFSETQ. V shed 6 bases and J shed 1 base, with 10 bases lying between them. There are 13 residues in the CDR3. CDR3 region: CASMGEANTEAFF. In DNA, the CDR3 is TGCGCCAGCATGGGAGAGGCGAACACTGAAGCTTTCTTT.

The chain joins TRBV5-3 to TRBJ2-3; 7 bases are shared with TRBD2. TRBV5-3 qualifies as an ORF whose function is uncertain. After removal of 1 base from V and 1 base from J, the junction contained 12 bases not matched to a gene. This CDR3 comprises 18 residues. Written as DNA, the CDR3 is TGTGCCAGAAGCTTGCCACCAAGCGCGGGAGAAGGCACAGATACGCAGTATTTT. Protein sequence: CARSLPPSAGEGTDTQYF.

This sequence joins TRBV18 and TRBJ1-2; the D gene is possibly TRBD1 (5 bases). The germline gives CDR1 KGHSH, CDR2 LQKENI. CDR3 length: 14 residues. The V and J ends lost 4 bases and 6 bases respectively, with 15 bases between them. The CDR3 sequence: CASSLNSGTHGYTF. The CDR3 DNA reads TGTGCCAGCTCACTTAACTCGGGGACTCATGGCTACACCTTC.

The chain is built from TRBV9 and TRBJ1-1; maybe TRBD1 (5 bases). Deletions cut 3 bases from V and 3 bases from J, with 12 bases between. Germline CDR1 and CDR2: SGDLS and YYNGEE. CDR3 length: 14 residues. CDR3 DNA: TGTGCCAGCAGCGCCTCCTCAGGGCACACTGAAGCTTTCTTT. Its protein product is CASSASSGHTEAFF.

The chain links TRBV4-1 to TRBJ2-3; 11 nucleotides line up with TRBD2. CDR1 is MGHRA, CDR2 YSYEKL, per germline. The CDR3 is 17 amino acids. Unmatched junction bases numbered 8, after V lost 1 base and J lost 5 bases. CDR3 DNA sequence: TGCGCCAGCAGCCAAGTAGGGAATAGCGGGAGGGTAGATACGCAGTATTTT. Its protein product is CASSQVGNSGRVDTQYF.

This CDR3 is CASSSGLAGVNLYNEQFF. The CDR3 DNA reads as TGTGCCAGCAGCTCTGGACTAGCGGGAGTCAATCTCTACAATGAGCAGTTCTTC. The genes are TRBV11-2 and TRBJ2-1, with 13 bases identical to TRBD2. This CDR3 region has 18 residues. Germline assignment: CDR1 SGHAT and CDR2 FQNNGV. V shed 4 bases, J shed 3 bases, and the junction held 9 bases outside the gene matches.

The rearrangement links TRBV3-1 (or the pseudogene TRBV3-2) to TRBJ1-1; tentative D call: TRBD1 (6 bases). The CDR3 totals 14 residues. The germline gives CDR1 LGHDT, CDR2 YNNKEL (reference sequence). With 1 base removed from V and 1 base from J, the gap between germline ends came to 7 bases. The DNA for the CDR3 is TGTGCCAGCAGCCAAGGGGGACAGAACACTGAAGCTTTCTTT. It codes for CASSQGGQNTEAFF.

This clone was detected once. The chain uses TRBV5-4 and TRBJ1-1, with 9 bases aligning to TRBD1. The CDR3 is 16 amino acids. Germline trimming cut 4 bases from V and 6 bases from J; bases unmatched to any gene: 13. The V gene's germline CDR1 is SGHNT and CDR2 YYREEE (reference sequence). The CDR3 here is CASSLNRGQGSSEAFF. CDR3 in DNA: TGTGCCAGCAGCCTGAATAGGGGACAGGGTTCATCTGAAGCTTTCTTT.

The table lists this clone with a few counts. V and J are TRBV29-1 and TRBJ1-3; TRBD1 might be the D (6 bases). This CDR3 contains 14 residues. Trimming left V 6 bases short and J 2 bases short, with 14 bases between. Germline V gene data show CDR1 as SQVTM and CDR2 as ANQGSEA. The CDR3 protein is CSVWEGDTGNTIYF. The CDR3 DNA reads TGCAGCGTCTGGGAGGGGGATACTGGAAACACCATATATTTT. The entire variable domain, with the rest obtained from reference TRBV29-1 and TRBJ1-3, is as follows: SAVISQKPSRDICQRGTSLTIQCQVDSQVTMMFWYRQQPGQSLTLIATANQGSEATYESGFVIDKFPISRPNLTFSTLTVSNMSPEDSSIYLCSVWEGDTGNTIYFGEGSWLTVV.

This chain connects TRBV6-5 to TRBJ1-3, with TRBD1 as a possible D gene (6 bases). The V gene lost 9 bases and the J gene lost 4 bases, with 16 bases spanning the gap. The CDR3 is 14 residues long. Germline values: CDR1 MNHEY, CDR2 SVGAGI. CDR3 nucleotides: TGTGCCAGTGATCAGGGGATGGGAGGAAACACCATATATTTT. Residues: CASDQGMGGNTIYF.

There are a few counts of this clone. CDR3 coding DNA: TGTGCCAGCTCACCATGGACTAGCGGGAACACAGATACGCAGTATTTT. Protein: CASSPWTSGNTDTQYF. V usage is TRBV18 and J usage is TRBJ2-3; TRBD2 agrees at 12 bases. V shed 2 bases, J shed 2 bases, and the junction held 2 bases outside the gene matches. Germline CDR1 is KGHSH and CDR2 is LQKENI. The CDR3 contains 16 residues.

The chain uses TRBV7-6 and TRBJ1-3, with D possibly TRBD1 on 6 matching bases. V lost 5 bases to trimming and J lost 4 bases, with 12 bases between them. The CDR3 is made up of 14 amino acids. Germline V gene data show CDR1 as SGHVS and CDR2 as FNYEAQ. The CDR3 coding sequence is TGTGCCAGCAGCGTAACAGGGACAGGAAACACCATATATTTT. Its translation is CASSVTGTGNTIYF. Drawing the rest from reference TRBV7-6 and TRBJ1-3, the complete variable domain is GAGVSQSPRYKVTKRGQDVALRCDPISGHVSLYWYRQALGQGPEFLTYFNYEAQQDKSGLPNDRFSAERPEGSISTLTIQRTEQRDSAMYRCASSVTGTGNTIYFGEGSWLTVV.

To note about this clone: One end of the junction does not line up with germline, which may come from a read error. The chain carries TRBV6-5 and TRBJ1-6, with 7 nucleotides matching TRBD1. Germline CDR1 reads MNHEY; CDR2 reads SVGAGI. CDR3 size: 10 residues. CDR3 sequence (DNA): TGTGCCAGCGAGGTACAGGGGAGATACTTT. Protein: CASEVQGRYF.

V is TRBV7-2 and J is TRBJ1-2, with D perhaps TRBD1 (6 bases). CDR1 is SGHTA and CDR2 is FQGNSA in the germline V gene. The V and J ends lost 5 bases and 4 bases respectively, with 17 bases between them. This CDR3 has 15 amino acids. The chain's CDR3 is CASSAQGDPLYGYTF. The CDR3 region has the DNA TGTGCCAGCAGCGCACAGGGAGACCCCCTCTATGGCTACACCTTC.

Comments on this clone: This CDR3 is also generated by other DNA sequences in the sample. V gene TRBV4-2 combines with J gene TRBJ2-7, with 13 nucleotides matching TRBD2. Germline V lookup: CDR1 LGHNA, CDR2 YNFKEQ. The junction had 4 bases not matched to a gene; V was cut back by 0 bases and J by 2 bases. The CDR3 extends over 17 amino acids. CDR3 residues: CASSQEGTSGAPYEQYF. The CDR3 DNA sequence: TGTGCCAGCAGCCAAGAAGGGACTAGCGGGGCCCCCTACGAGCAGTACTTC.